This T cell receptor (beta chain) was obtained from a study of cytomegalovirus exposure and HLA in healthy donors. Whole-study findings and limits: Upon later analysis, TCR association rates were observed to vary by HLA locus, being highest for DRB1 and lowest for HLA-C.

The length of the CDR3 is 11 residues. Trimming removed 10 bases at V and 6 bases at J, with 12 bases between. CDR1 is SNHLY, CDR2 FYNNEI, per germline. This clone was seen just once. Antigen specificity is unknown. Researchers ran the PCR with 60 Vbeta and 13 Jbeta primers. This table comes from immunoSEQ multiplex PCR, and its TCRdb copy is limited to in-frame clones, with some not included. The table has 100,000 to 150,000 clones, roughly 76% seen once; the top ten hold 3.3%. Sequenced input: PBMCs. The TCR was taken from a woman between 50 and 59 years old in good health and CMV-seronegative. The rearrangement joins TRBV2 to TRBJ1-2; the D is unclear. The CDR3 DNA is TGTGCCACCCTCGGGAATGATGGCTACACCTTC. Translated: CATLGNDGYTF.